The subject of this entry is one T cell receptor (beta chain). What it recognizes is unknown. This sample stems from a study of response to subunit inactivated influenza vaccine. General study points: It was suggested by the authors that few new T cells are recruited by each seasonal influenza vaccination.

TCRdb re-analysed the RT-PCR reads in MiXCR, keeping a single row per CDR3 protein. The repertoire has 450,000 to 550,000 distinct CDR3 sequences, around 25% of them found once; the top ten carry 1.5% to 2%. This CDR3 has 13 residues. Germline CDR1 SQVTM, CDR2 ANQGSEA. With V trimmed by 4 bases and J by 4 bases, 7 bases remained unmatched. The J gene is TRBJ2-7, the V gene TRBV29-1, with TRBD1 identical over 7 bases. The sample was CD4+ T cells sorted from PBMCs, taken roughly 5 days after vaccination. The receptor was derived from a man between 45 and 60 years old who received an inactivated influenza vaccine. The CDR3 DNA reads TGCAGCGTTGTGCCCGGGACAGATTACGAGCAGTACTTC. It encodes CSVVPGTDYEQYF.